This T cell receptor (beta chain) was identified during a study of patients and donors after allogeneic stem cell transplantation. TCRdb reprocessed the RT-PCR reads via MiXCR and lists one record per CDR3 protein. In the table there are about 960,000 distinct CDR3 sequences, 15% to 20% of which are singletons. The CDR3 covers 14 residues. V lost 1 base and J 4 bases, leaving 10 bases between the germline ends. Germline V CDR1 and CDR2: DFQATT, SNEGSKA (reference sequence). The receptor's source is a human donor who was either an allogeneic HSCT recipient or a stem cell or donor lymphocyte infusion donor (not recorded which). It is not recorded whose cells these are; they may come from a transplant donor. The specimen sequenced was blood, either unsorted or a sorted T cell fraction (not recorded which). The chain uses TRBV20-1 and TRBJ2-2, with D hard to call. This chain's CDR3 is CSARGTVGTGELFF. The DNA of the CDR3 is TGCAGTGCTAGAGGGACCGTGGGCACCGGGGAGCTGTTTTTT.